One T cell receptor beta chain is described in this entry. What it binds is not known. This entry belongs to a study of blood T cells in healthy people across ages. Study at large: Per two T cells, template switching captured roughly one barcoded beta molecule. General observations from the study: Higher naive T cell percentage went strongly together with higher TCR beta diversity. The recorded TCR beta diversity per million T cells decreased in a roughly linear manner with age.

With a J-beta primer mix and a sample-barcoded 5' primer, a second PCR ran about 6 to 11 cycles. Per sample, CDR3-containing paired-end reads numbered at least 3 million. From the 5' RACE reads, TCRdb called clonotypes with MiXCR, one entry per CDR3 protein. Of approximately 850,000 distinct CDR3 sequences in the sample, nearly 60% were seen once. V gave up 3 bases and J gave up 5 bases, with 7 bases separating them. The CDR3 runs to 11 residues. Germline CDR1 and CDR2: SQVTM and ANQGSEA. The receptor comes from a man aged 30-40 years in good health. Sequenced material: blood. The chain recombines TRBV29-1 with TRBJ1-1, with TRBD1 as a possible D gene (5 bases). The CDR3 region has the DNA TGCAGCGTTGAGGGGGATACTGAAGCTTTCTTT. Translating it yields CSVEGDTEAFF.